This TCR beta chain was captured in a study of OX40 agonist ivuxolimab in advanced cancers. Study in general: Three individuals attained partial responses, comprising one hepatocellular carcinoma case and two cutaneous melanoma cases.

Assay used: immunoSEQ multiplex PCR; TCRdb lists only in-frame clones, some missing. This table has tens of thousands of clones, 81% appearing once. The germline gives CDR1 SGHDT, CDR2 YYEEEE. Trimming shortened V by 0 bases and J by 5 bases, and 17 bases separated the two germline ends. The CDR3 length is 16 residues. This chain uses TRBV5-6 with TRBJ1-1; a possible D gene is TRBD1 (5 bases). This specimen was CD4+ or CD8+ T cells sorted from blood, taken in a trial of the OX40 agonist ivuxolimab. This TCR derives from an adult with an advanced solid tumor such as melanoma, head and neck, liver or kidney cancer. This chain's CDR3 is CASSLEGTPLRTEAFF. CDR3 bases: TGTGCCAGCAGCTTGGAAGGGACTCCCTTGAGAACTGAAGCTTTCTTT.